The 24 T cell receptor beta chains reported below all come from one sample, sequenced in a study of T cells after yellow fever vaccination (dated by TCRdb to the late 2010s). The sample's treatment or condition, from its label and the paper: live attenuated yellow fever vaccine strain. Library creation used 5' RACE. This sample was sequenced with an Illumina NovaSeq 6000. TCRdb applied fastp at Q25 and MiXCR to the public reads, then kept only in-frame beta chains. Each CDR3 protein appears once, grouped with its most common genes and DNA. The sample records some 390,000 distinct CDR3 sequences, roughly 20% of which are singletons. Roughly 19% of the sample is taken by the ten largest. The material sequenced was PBMCs, taken before the yellow fever booster vaccination. These receptors came from a man aged 18 to 30 who received the YFV17D yellow fever vaccine.

This CDR3 reads CATSMGTGSNQPQHF. As DNA, the CDR3 is TGTGCCACCAGCATGGGGACAGGCAGCAATCAGCCCCAGCATTTT. The V gene is TRBV15, the J gene TRBJ1-5; 8 bases fit TRBD1. CDR3 size: 15 residues. Germline V CDR1 and CDR2: LNHNV, YYDKDF (reference sequence). The ends lost 4 bases at V and 1 base at J; junction bases unmatched: 3. Based on the CDR3 plus reference TRBV15 and TRBJ1-5, the full variable domain is DAMVIQNPRYQVTQFGKPVTLSCSQTLNHNVMYWYQQKSSQAPKLLFHYYDKDFNNEADTPDNFQSRRPNTSFCFLDIRSPGLGDTAMYLCATSMGTGSNQPQHFGDGTRLSIL.

This rearrangement joins TRBV6-6 to TRBJ2-3; 8 bases agree with TRBD2. Germline values: CDR1 MNHNY, CDR2 SVGAGI (reference sequence). This CDR3 has 15 residues. Losses at the gene ends were 8 bases for V and 5 bases for J; bases not matched to a gene: 12. Written as DNA, the CDR3 is TGTGCCAGCGGGGCGGGCGGGGGGTTAAGAGATACGCAGTATTTT. As protein: CASGAGGGLRDTQYF.

In this sample, this clonotype turned up a few times. The gene calls are TRBV20-1 and TRBJ2-3, with D maybe TRBD1 (6 bases). The germline gives CDR1 DFQATT, CDR2 SNEGSKA (reference sequence). V was pared by 3 bases and J by 5 bases, with 30 bases between. The length of the CDR3 is 19 residues. DNA of the CDR3: TGCAGTGCTAGGACCACGCAGATGCGTTCAGGGGAGTTGGGAGATACGCAGTATTTT. Amino acid sequence: CSARTTQMRSGELGDTQYF.

This clonotype has more than one count but fewer than ten. The J gene is TRBJ2-5, the V gene TRBV11-2; D may match TRBD1 or TRBD2 (5 bases each). Germline CDR1 SGHAT, CDR2 FQNNGV. Between the trimmed V and J ends, which lost 6 bases and 5 bases, there was a span of 13 bases. This CDR3 has 13 amino acids. This chain's CDR3 is CASSRGVPETQYF. The DNA for the CDR3 is TGTGCCAGCAGTCGAGGGGTGCCCGAGACCCAGTACTTC.

This clonotype was counted only a few times. The CDR3 sequence: CSVGGDTEAFF. CDR3 nucleotide sequence: TGCAGCGTTGGTGGAGACACTGAAGCTTTCTTT. The chain has TRBV29-1 and TRBJ1-1; D is unresolved. This CDR3 is 11 amino acids long. Germline V gives CDR1 SQVTM, CDR2 ANQGSEA. The V and J ends lost 4 bases and 3 bases respectively, with 6 bases between them.

This clonotype was seen only a few times. The chain is built from TRBV5-1 and TRBJ2-5; 9 nucleotides line up with TRBD2. Trimming cost V 3 bases and J 3 bases; bases outside gene matches: 3. Germline assignment: CDR1 SGHRS and CDR2 YFSETQ. This CDR3 is 14 amino acids long. CDR3 DNA sequence: TGCGCCAGCAGCTCGCCTAGCGGGGAAGAGACCCAGTACTTC. This gives the protein CASSSPSGEETQYF. Variable domain in full (rest from reference TRBV5-1 and TRBJ2-5): KAGVTQTPRYLIKTRGQQVTLSCSPISGHRSVSWYQQTPGQGLQFLFEYFSETQRNKGNFPGRFSGRQFSNSRSEMNVSTLELGDSALYLCASSSPSGEETQYFGPGTRLLVL.

The chain links TRBV7-3 to TRBJ2-3; 7 nucleotides line up with TRBD1. Losses at the gene ends were 6 bases for V and 1 base for J; bases not matched to a gene: 7. The CDR3 is 15 residues long. Germline V gene data show CDR1 as SGHTA and CDR2 as FQGTGA. DNA for the CDR3: TGTGCCAGCAGTCGACAGGGATCTGGCACAGATACGCAGTATTTT. This sequence encodes CASSRQGSGTDTQYF.

The chain couples TRBV6-1 to TRBJ1-6; no clear D. V lost 4 bases to trimming and J lost 10 bases, with 11 bases between them. Germline values: CDR1 MNHNS, CDR2 SASEGT. The CDR3 totals 13 residues. CDR3 in DNA: TGTGCCAGCAGTGGAGAGGGAGGATCACCCCTCCACTTT. Residues: CASSGEGGSPLHF.

This clonotype was found many times. The rearrangement links TRBV6-5 to TRBJ1-1, with D unclear. Deletions cut 5 bases from V and 6 bases from J, with 19 bases between. Germline CDR1 is MNHEY and CDR2 is SVGAGI. This CDR3 is 15 amino acids long. CDR3 DNA sequence: TGTGCCAGCAGTAACGTCCGGACGGGAAGCCCTGAAGCTTTCTTT. Encoded protein: CASSNVRTGSPEAFF.

The chain employs TRBV9 and TRBJ2-1, with 11 positions matching TRBD2. This CDR3 region has 15 residues. Germline values: CDR1 SGDLS, CDR2 YYNGEE. The V gene end was trimmed by 3 bases and the J gene end by 6 bases; junction bases not matched to a gene: 5. This CDR3 is CASSATSGAGNEQFF. DNA of the CDR3: TGTGCCAGCAGCGCGACTAGCGGGGCCGGCAATGAGCAGTTCTTC.

The sample holds many counts of this clonotype. One end of the junction is discordant with germline, which a read error may explain. V usage is TRBV5-1 and J usage is TRBJ1-1; D might be TRBD1 (5 bases). Per the germline V gene, CDR1 is SGHRS and CDR2 is YFSETQ. The CDR3 consists of 14 residues. CDR3 sequence: CASSLAGMNTEAFF. Written as DNA, the CDR3 is TGTGCCAGCAGCTTAGCAGGGATGAACACTGAAGCTTTCTTT.

This clonotype appeared a few times. The V gene is TRBV6-6, the J gene TRBJ2-5; the match to TRBD1 covers 7 bases. J was trimmed by 0 bases and V by 0 bases; bases with no gene match: 1. The CDR3 consists of 15 residues. Germline V gives CDR1 MNHNY, CDR2 SVGAGI (reference sequence). CDR3 in DNA: TGTGCCAGCAGTTACTCGGGGACAGACCAAGAGACCCAGTACTTC. Protein: CASSYSGTDQETQYF.

This clonotype occurred a few times. The chain recombines TRBV10-3 with TRBJ2-1, with D possibly matching TRBD2 (5 bases). CDR3 size: 14 residues. Germline lookup yields CDR1 ENHRY and CDR2 SYGVKD. Trimming took off 3 bases at V and 6 bases at J, with 12 bases between the two ends. CDR3 nucleotide sequence: TGTGCCATCAGTGATAGCGTCCGACCCAATGAGCAGTTCTTC. This encodes CAISDSVRPNEQFF.

The chain is built from TRBV28 and TRBJ2-3; the D gene is possibly TRBD2 (7 bases). The length of the CDR3 is 15 residues. V shed 5 bases and J shed 6 bases, with 18 bases lying between them. The germline V gene encodes CDR1 MDHEN and CDR2 SYDVKM. This CDR3 reads CASSLTRGGVDTQYF. CDR3 nucleotides: TGTGCCAGCAGTCTGACGAGGGGGGGCGTGGATACGCAGTATTTT.

This clonotype was counted a few times. V and J are TRBV6-1 and TRBJ2-7, with D tentatively TRBD1 (6 bases). The germline V gene has CDR1 MNHNS and CDR2 SASEGT. V lost 6 bases and J lost 5, with 14 bases in between. The CDR3 is 13 amino acids. The CDR3 loop is CASRAVAGDEQYF. The CDR3 coding sequence is TGTGCCAGCAGAGCAGTGGCAGGGGACGAGCAGTACTTC.

This clonotype was detected once. The V and J genes are TRBV12-3 or TRBV12-4 and TRBJ2-1; 9 nucleotides agree with TRBD2. This CDR3 has 19 amino acids. J was trimmed by 0 bases and V by 5 bases; bases with no gene match: 14. The CDR3 sequence: CASSASPGLARSSYNEQFF. Here the CDR3 DNA reads TGTGCCAGCAGTGCAAGTCCGGGACTAGCCAGGAGCTCCTACAATGAGCAGTTCTTC.

This clonotype was seen a few times. CDR3 protein: CASSMDNTDTQYF. The CDR3 coding sequence is TGTGCCAGTAGTATGGACAACACAGATACGCAGTATTTT. The chain couples TRBV19 to TRBJ2-3, with a possible D match to TRBD1 (5 bases). CDR1 is LNHDA and CDR2 is SQIVND in the germline V gene (reference sequence). The CDR3 is 13 amino acids. Trimming stripped 3 bases from V and 2 bases from J, with 6 bases between.

This clonotype was counted at least ten times. V and J are TRBV27 and TRBJ1-2; the D gene is possibly TRBD1 (6 bases). Trimming removed 4 bases at V and 8 bases at J, with 17 bases between. Germline V lookup: CDR1 MNHEY, CDR2 SMNVEV (reference sequence). The CDR3 totals 14 residues. CDR3 sequence: CASSSLQGSYGYTF. DNA for the CDR3: TGTGCCAGCAGTTCATTACAGGGCTCCTACGGCTACACCTTC.

This clonotype appeared once. In nucleotides, the CDR3 is TGTGCCATCAGGGGGGAACAGTCCCAGCCCCAGCATTTT. Its translation: CAIRGEQSQPQHF. J is TRBJ1-5 and V is TRBV10-3; D may be TRBD1 (5 bases). Germline values: CDR1 ENHRY, CDR2 SYGVKD. The V end lost 6 bases, the J end lost 7 bases, and 13 bases lay between the germline ends. The CDR3 has 13 residues.

This clonotype has a handful of counts. The rearrangement links TRBV4-1 to TRBJ2-1; D remains unclear. CDR3 size: 16 residues. Germline V CDR1 and CDR2: MGHRA, YSYEKL. V was trimmed by 0 bases and J by 3 bases, leaving 12 bases between them. The CDR3 protein is CASSQEADESYNEQFF. In DNA form, the CDR3 reads TGCGCCAGCAGCCAAGAGGCCGATGAGAGCTACAATGAGCAGTTCTTC.

This clonotype has a handful of counts. The chain couples TRBV10-3 to TRBJ2-2; D gene ambiguous. Germline V gene sequence: CDR1 ENHRY, CDR2 SYGVKD. The CDR3 loop spans 20 amino acids. The V and J ends lost 3 bases and 4 bases respectively, with 27 bases between them. CDR3 coding DNA: TGTGCCATCAGTGAATTGGTTGCAGACCCCGACATCCTTATCACCGGGGAGCTGTTTTTT. Amino acid sequence: CAISELVADPDILITGELFF.

V gene TRBV5-1 combines with J gene TRBJ2-7, with unresolved D. Germline V gene data show CDR1 as SGHRS and CDR2 as YFSETQ. There are 14 residues in the CDR3. Trimming pared 4 bases from V and 3 bases from J, leaving 14 bases between. CDR3 residues: CASSLLTEIYEQYF. CDR3 nucleotides: TGCGCCAGCAGCCTCCTGACCGAGATCTACGAGCAGTACTTC. Based on the CDR3 plus reference TRBV5-1 and TRBJ2-7, the full variable domain is KAGVTQTPRYLIKTRGQQVTLSCSPISGHRSVSWYQQTPGQGLQFLFEYFSETQRNKGNFPGRFSGRQFSNSRSEMNVSTLELGDSALYLCASSLLTEIYEQYFGPGTRLTVT.

This clonotype was observed a handful of times. The V call is TRBV6-6, the J call TRBJ1-1; D gene ambiguous. The CDR3 runs 14 residues. V was clipped by 2 bases and J by 4 bases, with 11 bases between them. Germline assignment: CDR1 MNHNY and CDR2 SVGAGI (reference sequence). The CDR3, as DNA: TGTGCCAGCAGTTACGCCGGGATGGGCACTGAAGCTTTCTTT. This gives the protein CASSYAGMGTEAFF.

This clonotype was observed at least ten times. The chain employs TRBV5-1 and TRBJ2-1; D gene ambiguous. Per germline, CDR1 SGHRS and CDR2 YFSETQ. The V gene lost 0 bases and the J gene lost 7 bases, with 11 bases spanning the gap. The CDR3 contains 14 residues. CDR3 residues: CASSLGGLGNEQFF. In DNA, the CDR3 is TGCGCCAGCAGCTTGGGTGGCCTGGGAAATGAGCAGTTCTTC.